This TCR beta chain was found in a study of blood T cell repertoires in COVID-19. Among Cohort 3 donors, those recovered had two negative PCRs, clearance, or symptom resolution. The CDR3 has 15 amino acids. Germline V gene data show CDR1 as SEHNR and CDR2 as FQNEAQ (reference sequence). With 7 bases clipped from V and 4 bases from J, the junction kept 9 bases outside the gene matches. Generated by immunoSEQ multiplex PCR, the TCRdb table keeps only in-frame clones and is missing some. The sample records fewer than 400,000 clones, about 92% being singletons. The clonotype was recovered from a woman aged 25 to 39 who had recovered from COVID-19. The sequencing input was PBMCs or T cells enriched from blood (not recorded which). This chain connects TRBV7-9 to TRBJ1-3; 8 bases match TRBD1. As DNA, the CDR3 is TGTGCCAGCACCTTCTGGACAGGGACCGGAAACACCATATATTTT. It is translated as CASTFWTGTGNTIYF.